Listed below are T cell receptor beta chains from one sample, sequenced in a study of response to subunit inactivated influenza vaccine. Using its own MiXCR run on the RT-PCR reads, TCRdb lists one record per CDR3 protein. The table lists some 570,000 distinct CDR3 sequences, over 9% of them singletons, with more than 9.5% in the top ten. The sample was also linked to a second study, of T cells expressing NK-cell markers.

Material: PBMCs from blood, obtained on the day of vaccination. These receptors were obtained from a man between 50 and 59 years old who received an inactivated influenza vaccine. CDR3s include the opening cysteine and the closing phenylalanine or tryptophan. Only some rows state a clone size, as once, few, many or a class for expanded clones.

j_gene: TRBJ2-2; abundance: few; v_gene: TRBV7-9; CDR3aa: CASSPGTVFGGELFF
j_gene: TRBJ1-1; abundance: -; v_gene: TRBV6-5; CDR3aa: CASSYGRGDTEAFF
j_gene: TRBJ2-1; abundance: few; v_gene: TRBV14; CDR3aa: CASSLSAWNNEQFF
j_gene: TRBJ2-6; abundance: few; v_gene: TRBV7-8; CDR3aa: CASSLGLSLGANVLTF
j_gene: TRBJ1-5; abundance: few; v_gene: TRBV7-2; CDR3aa: CASSFYRGRNQPQHF
j_gene: TRBJ2-7; abundance: -; v_gene: TRBV12-3/TRBV12-4; CDR3aa: CASRGVPYEQYF
j_gene: TRBJ2-2; abundance: -; v_gene: TRBV15; CDR3aa: CATSRDLVAAAAGELFF
j_gene: TRBJ1-2; abundance: -; v_gene: TRBV10-3; CDR3aa: CAISELDGYGYTF
j_gene: TRBJ2-1; abundance: many; v_gene: TRBV12-3/TRBV12-4; CDR3aa: CASSSGQGPYNEQFF
j_gene: TRBJ2-7; abundance: many; v_gene: TRBV12-3/TRBV12-4; CDR3aa: CASSPTWTANYEQYF
j_gene: TRBJ1-3; abundance: many; v_gene: TRBV18; CDR3aa: CASSQDRGNTGNTIYF
j_gene: TRBJ2-3; abundance: -; v_gene: TRBV12-3/TRBV12-4; CDR3aa: CASSLWRGRRTDTQYF
j_gene: TRBJ2-3; abundance: many; v_gene: TRBV12-3/TRBV12-4; CDR3aa: CASSLGLVSTDTQYF
j_gene: TRBJ2-3; abundance: many; v_gene: TRBV9; CDR3aa: CASSVVAGTYTDTQYF
j_gene: TRBJ2-1; abundance: -; v_gene: TRBV10-3; CDR3aa: CASTGTSVYEQFF
j_gene: TRBJ2-7; abundance: few; v_gene: TRBV12-3/TRBV12-4; CDR3aa: CASRAGTGSTYEQYF
j_gene: TRBJ2-7; abundance: few; v_gene: TRBV20-1; CDR3aa: CSARAPYEQYF
j_gene: TRBJ2-5; abundance: few; v_gene: TRBV6-5; CDR3aa: CASSYSGTGGETQYF
j_gene: TRBJ2-7; abundance: -; v_gene: TRBV10-3; CDR3aa: CAISRQDHYEQYF
j_gene: TRBJ1-4; abundance: few; v_gene: TRBV12-3/TRBV12-4; CDR3aa: CASSVQVTPPKLFF
j_gene: TRBJ2-5; abundance: -; v_gene: TRBV19; CDR3aa: CASSIGGSKETQYF
j_gene: TRBJ1-5; abundance: -; v_gene: TRBV6-2/TRBV6-3; CDR3aa: CASNSWRLGQPQHF
j_gene: TRBJ1-2; abundance: many; v_gene: TRBV28; CDR3aa: CASSPLGTYYGYTF
j_gene: TRBJ1-2; abundance: -; v_gene: TRBV30; CDR3aa: CAWSPYSNYGYTF
j_gene: TRBJ1-3; abundance: -; v_gene: TRBV7-2; CDR3aa: CASSYQGAGNTIYF
j_gene: TRBJ2-1; abundance: -; v_gene: TRBV4-2; CDR3aa: CASSQDRSANEQFF
j_gene: TRBJ2-7; abundance: -; v_gene: TRBV12-3/TRBV12-4; CDR3aa: CASSRTFSYEQYF
j_gene: TRBJ2-2; abundance: many; v_gene: TRBV20-1; CDR3aa: CSARDPGTGFYTGELFF
j_gene: TRBJ2-2; abundance: -; v_gene: TRBV19; CDR3aa: CASKGFSTGELFF
j_gene: TRBJ2-3; abundance: few; v_gene: TRBV12-3/TRBV12-4; CDR3aa: CASRLSRQSTDTQYF
j_gene: TRBJ2-7; abundance: many; v_gene: TRBV7-9; CDR3aa: CASSLVESYEQYF
j_gene: TRBJ2-7; abundance: few; v_gene: TRBV24-1; CDR3aa: CATSELGTSYEQYF